Listed below are T cell receptor beta chains from one sample, sequenced in a study of Graves' ophthalmopathy and Graves' hyperthyroidism. TCRdb re-derived calls from the multiplex PCR reads in MiXCR, one entry per CDR3 protein. Among under 400,000 distinct CDR3 sequences listed, about a sixth were seen once. The sequencing input was peripheral blood. The receptor set was obtained from an adult man with Graves' ophthalmopathy. Both conserved end residues are trimmed from each CDR3. Each record gives: V gene, J gene, CDR3 length, CDR3 protein.

v_call: TRBV20-1; j_call: TRBJ2-7; cdr3_length: 16; cdr3_aa: SARDGTRRLDRLYEQY
v_call: TRBV11-2; j_call: TRBJ2-7; cdr3_length: 16; cdr3_aa: ASSSRTSGGAIAHEQY
v_call: TRBV19; j_call: TRBJ1-2; cdr3_length: 12; cdr3_aa: ASSMQGATYGYT
v_call: TRBV7-3; j_call: TRBJ2-1; cdr3_length: 9; cdr3_aa: ASSLKNEQF
v_call: TRBV5-1; j_call: TRBJ2-7; cdr3_length: 12; cdr3_aa: ASSLSGLGYEQY
v_call: TRBV12-3/TRBV12-4; j_call: TRBJ1-2; cdr3_length: 11; cdr3_aa: ASSPGTGFGYT
v_call: TRBV19; j_call: TRBJ2-5; cdr3_length: 12; cdr3_aa: ASSIGSRGETQY
v_call: TRBV12-3/TRBV12-4; j_call: TRBJ1-2; cdr3_length: 12; cdr3_aa: ASSFGGVSLGYT
v_call: TRBV6-2/TRBV6-3; j_call: TRBJ2-7; cdr3_length: 13; cdr3_aa: ASSRVGQGTYEQY
v_call: TRBV11-2; j_call: TRBJ2-5; cdr3_length: 14; cdr3_aa: ASSPGVEAVQETQY
v_call: TRBV20-1; j_call: TRBJ1-2; cdr3_length: 11; cdr3_aa: SANVRGHDGYT
v_call: TRBV6-2/TRBV6-3; j_call: TRBJ2-7; cdr3_length: 16; cdr3_aa: ASSRGGWASGSSYEQY
v_call: TRBV4-1; j_call: TRBJ2-5; cdr3_length: 14; cdr3_aa: ASSQDLEAGRETQH
v_call: TRBV29-1; j_call: TRBJ1-2; cdr3_length: 9; cdr3_aa: SAEMGSRHT
v_call: TRBV29-1; j_call: TRBJ2-7; cdr3_length: 10; cdr3_aa: SVGDISYEQY
v_call: TRBV6-1; j_call: TRBJ1-2; cdr3_length: 14; cdr3_aa: ASSEGYRSTGYGYT
v_call: TRBV2; j_call: TRBJ1-5; cdr3_length: 15; cdr3_aa: ASSEGEGRYSNQPQH
v_call: TRBV2; j_call: TRBJ2-7; cdr3_length: 12; cdr3_aa: ASSLDRAAYEQY
v_call: TRBV5-5; j_call: TRBJ2-7; cdr3_length: 13; cdr3_aa: ASSLEGSGDYEQY
v_call: TRBV6-2/TRBV6-3; j_call: TRBJ2-2; cdr3_length: 17; cdr3_aa: ASSYSQPPGAGGHGELF
v_call: TRBV29-1; j_call: TRBJ1-2; cdr3_length: 13; cdr3_aa: SVEEPGQGDYGYT
v_call: TRBV6-1; j_call: TRBJ1-2; cdr3_length: 11; cdr3_aa: ASSHGHNYGYT
v_call: TRBV6-1; j_call: TRBJ1-2; cdr3_length: 11; cdr3_aa: ASMRTANYGYT
v_call: TRBV4-1; j_call: TRBJ2-1; cdr3_length: 15; cdr3_aa: ASSRGGLAGQNNEQF
v_call: TRBV28; j_call: TRBJ2-7; cdr3_length: 13; cdr3_aa: ASTSPDRLVGEQY
v_call: TRBV12-3/TRBV12-4; j_call: TRBJ1-1; cdr3_length: 13; cdr3_aa: ASTLSRAFGAEAF
v_call: TRBV10-3; j_call: TRBJ1-5; cdr3_length: 12; cdr3_aa: AISEGGYSQPQH
v_call: TRBV5-1; j_call: TRBJ2-2; cdr3_length: 11; cdr3_aa: ASNLQGPGELF
v_call: TRBV19; j_call: TRBJ1-5; cdr3_length: 12; cdr3_aa: ASSIQGGNQPQH
v_call: TRBV30; j_call: TRBJ1-5; cdr3_length: 11; cdr3_aa: AWSNGRNQPQH
v_call: TRBV5-6; j_call: TRBJ1-5; cdr3_length: 14; cdr3_aa: ASSRTGFGERQPQH
v_call: TRBV27; j_call: TRBJ2-7; cdr3_length: 13; cdr3_aa: ASSQTGERNYEQY
v_call: TRBV6-1; j_call: TRBJ2-7; cdr3_length: 13; cdr3_aa: ASRSPPGQGYEQY
v_call: TRBV6-1; j_call: TRBJ2-7; cdr3_length: 13; cdr3_aa: ASSGRFAGAYEQY
v_call: TRBV19; j_call: TRBJ1-2; cdr3_length: 10; cdr3_aa: ASLRRGYDYT
v_call: TRBV12-3/TRBV12-4; j_call: TRBJ1-5; cdr3_length: 13; cdr3_aa: ASSLGSDRHQPQH
v_call: TRBV27; j_call: TRBJ1-1; cdr3_length: 11; cdr3_aa: ASRDPRRSEAF
v_call: TRBV4-1; j_call: TRBJ2-5; cdr3_length: 15; cdr3_aa: ASSQDGLAGYQETQY